The 20 T cell receptor beta chains given below trace back to one sample, sequenced in a study of shared clonotypes between healthy human individuals. Using immunoSEQ multiplex PCR, the repertoire was profiled, and TCRdb retains in-frame clones only, with some absent. Among fewer than 600,000 clones listed, 79% were seen once. The specimen was PBMCs. These receptors originate from a middle-aged woman in good health. Some clones in this sample may be carry-over from other donors' samples.

The rearrangement joins TRBV7-3 to TRBJ2-1, with 9 bases that match TRBD2. Per germline, CDR1 SGHTA and CDR2 FQGTGA. CDR3 size: 15 residues. With 5 bases clipped from V and 1 base from J, the junction kept 3 bases outside the gene matches. The CDR3 sequence is CASSPSGNSYNEQFF. As DNA, the CDR3 is TGTGCCAGCAGCCCTAGCGGGAATTCCTACAATGAGCAGTTCTTC.

This clone was seen more than once but under ten times. This sequence joins TRBV29-1 and TRBJ2-1, with TRBD1 identical over 8 bases. Germline loops: CDR1 SQVTM, CDR2 ANQGSEA. Germline trimming cut 4 bases from V and 5 bases from J; bases unmatched to any gene: 10. The CDR3 extends over 15 amino acids. The CDR3 region has the DNA TGCAGCGTTGGGACCGGGACAGGTGACCACAATGAGCAGTTCTTC. This encodes CSVGTGTGDHNEQFF.

The V and J genes are TRBV5-4 and TRBJ2-7; 8 bases are a match to TRBD1. The CDR3 extends over 15 amino acids. Losses at the gene ends were 2 bases for V and 5 bases for J; bases not matched to a gene: 9. In germline, CDR1 is SGHNT, CDR2 YYREEE (reference sequence). The CDR3 DNA reads as TGTGCCAGCAGCTTCCGGACAGGGCCCGTCGACGAGCAGTACTTC. Protein product: CASSFRTGPVDEQYF.

This clone was seen only a few times. Other nucleotide sequences in the sample specify the same CDR3. The V and J genes are TRBV5-1 and TRBJ2-7; 7 bases are shared with TRBD2. V was clipped by 0 bases and J by 1 base; unmatched bases: 7. From germline, CDR1 is SGHRS and CDR2 YFSETQ. The CDR3 consists of 16 residues. CDR3 loop: CASSLGLAANSYEQYF. The CDR3 bases are TGCGCCAGCAGCTTGGGTCTAGCGGCGAATTCCTACGAGCAGTACTTC.

V usage is TRBV5-1 and J usage is TRBJ2-1, with 7 bases lining up with TRBD1. The CDR3 is made up of 13 amino acids. CDR1 SGHRS and CDR2 YFSETQ come from the germline V gene. The trim removed 4 bases at V and 5 bases at J, leaving 3 bases unmatched. CDR3 bases: TGCGCCAGCAGCATGGGACAGAACAATGAGCAGTTCTTC. Encoded protein: CASSMGQNNEQFF.

This rearrangement joins TRBV5-4 to TRBJ1-1, with 9 positions matching TRBD1. Trimming at V came to 3 bases and at J to 0 bases, leaving 6 bases not matched to a gene. Per germline, CDR1 SGHNT and CDR2 YYREEE (reference sequence). This CDR3 has 16 amino acids. The CDR3 protein is CASSWGTGPLNTEAFF. The CDR3 coding sequence is TGTGCCAGCAGCTGGGGGACAGGGCCCTTGAACACTGAAGCTTTCTTT.

The chain carries TRBV7-3 and TRBJ2-2, with 10 nucleotides matching TRBD2. Germline CDR1 and CDR2: SGHTA and FQGTGA. Trimming removed 5 bases from V and 4 bases from J; junction bases left unmatched: 1. The CDR3 spans 14 residues. Here the CDR3 reads CASSPSGSTGELFF. CDR3 sequence (DNA): TGTGCCAGCAGCCCTAGCGGGAGCACCGGGGAGCTGTTTTTT.

Of note for this clone: This specimen includes other DNA sequences encoding the same CDR3. This sequence joins TRBV30 and TRBJ2-1, with D hard to call. The CDR3 is made up of 13 amino acids. CDR1 and CDR2 from the germline V gene are GTSNPN and SVGIG (reference sequence). Trimming removed 0 bases from V and 3 bases from J, with 6 bases in between. The CDR3 loop is CAWSVRSYNEQFF. DNA for the CDR3: TGTGCCTGGAGTGTACGTAGCTACAATGAGCAGTTCTTC.

In this sample, this clone turned up a few times. V and J are TRBV15 and TRBJ1-6, with unresolved D. Germline V gene data show CDR1 as LNHNV and CDR2 as YYDKDF (reference sequence). The CDR3 contains 13 residues. V dropped 0 bases and J dropped 8 bases, with 5 bases sitting between them. The DNA of the CDR3 is TGTGCCACCAGCAGAGATGCGGATTCACCCCTCCACTTT. Encoded protein: CATSRDADSPLHF.

This sequence joins TRBV5-1 and TRBJ2-1; a possible D gene is TRBD2 (5 bases). This CDR3 has 16 residues. Germline lookup yields CDR1 SGHRS and CDR2 YFSETQ. The V gene lost 0 bases and the J gene lost 0 bases, with 10 bases spanning the gap. DNA for the CDR3: TGCGCCAGCAGCTTGGTACCGGGAAGCTCCTACAATGAGCAGTTCTTC. Protein: CASSLVPGSSYNEQFF.

The J gene is TRBJ1-3, the V gene TRBV14; D is unresolved. V lost 6 bases, J lost 3 bases, and 12 bases lay in between. The CDR3 contains 14 residues. Germline loops: CDR1 SGHDN, CDR2 FVKESK. For the CDR3, the DNA is TGTGCCAGCAGTCCGCCGGGCTTTGGAAACACCATATATTTT. The encoded protein is CASSPPGFGNTIYF.

This sequence joins TRBV30 and TRBJ1-6; 8 bases map to TRBD1. Trimming at V came to 1 base and at J to 8 bases, leaving 10 bases not matched to a gene. This CDR3 comprises 16 residues. The germline gives CDR1 GTSNPN, CDR2 SVGIG (reference sequence). CDR3 sequence: CAWSGAGQGTHSPLHF. CDR3 DNA sequence: TGTGCCTGGAGTGGCGCCGGACAGGGAACACATTCACCCCTCCACTTT.

The chain joins TRBV28 to TRBJ1-2; 8 bases align to TRBD1. The CDR3 consists of 14 residues. The J segment lost 8 bases and the V segment lost 5 bases, leaving 10 bases of the junction unmatched. Germline V gene lookup returns CDR1 MDHEN and CDR2 SYDVKM. CDR3 in amino acids: CASSPTGTGYGYTF. As DNA, the CDR3 is TGTGCCAGCAGTCCCACCGGGACAGGATACGGCTACACCTTC.

This chain links TRBV28 with TRBJ2-1, with 7 bases that match TRBD2. The V segment lost 1 base and the J segment 8 bases; nucleotides outside the gene matches: 8. CDR1 and CDR2 (germline): MDHEN, SYDVKM. The CDR3 extends over 15 amino acids. CDR3 residues: CASSLSPSRGDEQFF. In DNA form, the CDR3 reads TGTGCCAGCAGTTTATCTCCTAGCCGGGGGGATGAGCAGTTCTTC.

This chain joins TRBV2 and TRBJ2-7; D is unresolved. V lost 4 bases and J lost 3, with 7 bases in between. CDR1 and CDR2 from the germline V gene are SNHLY and FYNNEI. The CDR3 has 12 amino acids. The CDR3 coding sequence is TGTGCCAGCAGTGGTAAAGGCTACGAGCAGTACTTC. This encodes CASSGKGYEQYF.

The V and J genes are TRBV7-9 and TRBJ2-5; D is perhaps TRBD1 or TRBD2 (6 bases each). V was trimmed by 1 base and J by 6 bases, leaving 12 bases between them. This CDR3 is built from 14 residues. CDR1 is SEHNR, CDR2 FQNEAQ, per germline (reference sequence). The CDR3 loop is CASSLGGAGKTQYF. CDR3 sequence (DNA): TGTGCCAGCAGCTTAGGGGGGGCCGGAAAGACCCAGTACTTC.

This chain uses TRBV10-2 with TRBJ2-7; the match to TRBD2 covers 8 bases. The germline V gene encodes CDR1 WSHSY and CDR2 SAAADI. This CDR3 comprises 19 residues. With V trimmed by 2 bases and J by 0 bases, 15 bases remained unmatched. As DNA, the CDR3 is TGCGCCAGCAGTGAGCCCCCGGGACTAGTCCTTTCCCTCTCCTACGAGCAGTACTTC. It specifies CASSEPPGLVLSLSYEQYF.

The J gene is TRBJ2-7, the V gene TRBV2; perhaps TRBD1 as D (5 bases). The germline V gene has CDR1 SNHLY and CDR2 FYNNEI. Deletions cut 2 bases from V and 6 bases from J, with 14 bases between. The CDR3 runs to 14 residues. CDR3 nucleotides: TGTGCCAGCAGTGAACAGGACCCTCAGGGCGAGCAGTACTTC. Translating it yields CASSEQDPQGEQYF.

The chain couples TRBV7-9 to TRBJ2-1; the match to TRBD2 covers 7 bases. CDR1 and CDR2 from the germline V gene are SEHNR and FQNEAQ (reference sequence). Trimming cost V 3 bases and J 4 bases; bases outside gene matches: 6. The CDR3 loop spans 15 amino acids. In DNA, the CDR3 is TGTGCCAGCAGCTTGGAGGGACTACCTTACAATGAGCAGTTCTTC. Its protein product is CASSLEGLPYNEQFF.

J is TRBJ2-1 and V is TRBV27; no definite D call. Germline lookup yields CDR1 MNHEY and CDR2 SMNVEV (reference sequence). Trimming stripped 3 bases from V and 0 bases from J, with 9 bases between. This CDR3 is 15 amino acids long. The CDR3 region has the DNA TGTGCCAGCAGTTTGGCCCTATCCTCCTACAATGAGCAGTTCTTC. It encodes CASSLALSSYNEQFF.